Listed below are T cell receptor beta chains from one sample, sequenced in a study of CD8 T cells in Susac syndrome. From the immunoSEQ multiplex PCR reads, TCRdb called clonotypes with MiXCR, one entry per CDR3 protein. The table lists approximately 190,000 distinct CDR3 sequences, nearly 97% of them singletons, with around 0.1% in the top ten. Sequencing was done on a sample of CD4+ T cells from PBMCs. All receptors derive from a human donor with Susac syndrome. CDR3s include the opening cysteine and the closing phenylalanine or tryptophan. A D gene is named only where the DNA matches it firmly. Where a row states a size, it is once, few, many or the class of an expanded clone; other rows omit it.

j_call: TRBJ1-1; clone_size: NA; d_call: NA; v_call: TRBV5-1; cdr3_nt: TGCGCCAGCAGCTCGGATCGTGGGGATTTTTCTCTCATTAACACTGAAGCTTTCTTT; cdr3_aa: CASSSDRGDFSLINTEAFF
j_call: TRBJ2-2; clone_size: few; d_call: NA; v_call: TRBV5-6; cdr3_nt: TGTGCCAGCAGTTTAACAGGGAACACCGGGGAGCTGTTTTTT; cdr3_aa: CASSLTGNTGELFF
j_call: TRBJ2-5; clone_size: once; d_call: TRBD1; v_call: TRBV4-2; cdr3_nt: TGTGCCAGCAGCCTCCCGGGACAGGGGGCTTTCGGGCAAGAGACCCAGTACTTC; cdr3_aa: CASSLPGQGAFGQETQYF
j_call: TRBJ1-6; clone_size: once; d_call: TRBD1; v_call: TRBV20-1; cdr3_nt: TGCAGTCCAGCCGTACCCGGGACAGGTTCTTCACCCCTCCACTTT; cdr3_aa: CSPAVPGTGSSPLHF
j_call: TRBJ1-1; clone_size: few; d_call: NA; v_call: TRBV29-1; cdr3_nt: TGCAGCGTTCGGAACACTGAAGCTTTCTTT; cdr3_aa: CSVRNTEAFF
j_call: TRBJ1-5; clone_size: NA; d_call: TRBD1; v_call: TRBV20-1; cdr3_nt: TGCAGTGCTACCACAGGGGGCAATCAGCCCCAGCATTTT; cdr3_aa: CSATTGGNQPQHF
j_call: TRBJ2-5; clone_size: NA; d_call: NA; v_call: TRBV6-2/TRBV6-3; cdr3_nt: TGTGCCAGCAGCTCAGTCATGGTTACCCAGTACTTC; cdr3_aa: CASSSVMVTQYF
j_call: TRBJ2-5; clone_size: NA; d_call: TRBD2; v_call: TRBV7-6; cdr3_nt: TGTGCCAGCAGCCTAGGACTAGCGGGGGCCGCGCACCAAGAGACCCAGTACTTC; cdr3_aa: CASSLGLAGAAHQETQYF
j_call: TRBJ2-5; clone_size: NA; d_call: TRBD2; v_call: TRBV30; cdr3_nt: TGTGCCTGGAGTGTCGGTCCCCTCGGGGGGGGCCTGGGGGAGACCCAGTACTTC; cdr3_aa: CAWSVGPLGGGLGETQYF
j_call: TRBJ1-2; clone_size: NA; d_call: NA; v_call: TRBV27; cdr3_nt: TGTGCCAGCAGTTTAGCAGGGCGCTATGGCTACACCTTC; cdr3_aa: CASSLAGRYGYTF
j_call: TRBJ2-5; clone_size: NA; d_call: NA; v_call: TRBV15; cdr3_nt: TGTGCCACCAGCACCTTAGAGGGGGCCCAGTACTTC; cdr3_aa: CATSTLEGAQYF
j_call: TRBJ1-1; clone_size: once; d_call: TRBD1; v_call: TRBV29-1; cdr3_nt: TGCAGCGTTGTTACAGGGGGGGGAACTGAAGCTTTCTTT; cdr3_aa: CSVVTGGGTEAFF
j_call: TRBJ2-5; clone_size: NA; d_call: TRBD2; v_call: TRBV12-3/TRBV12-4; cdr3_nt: TGTGCCACAGCGGGGGGTGAGGAGACCCAGTACTTC; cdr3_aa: CATAGGEETQYF
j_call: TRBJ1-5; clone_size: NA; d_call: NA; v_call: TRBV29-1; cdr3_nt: TGCAGCGTGGAGGGGAGCAATCAGCCCCAGCATTTT; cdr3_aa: CSVEGSNQPQHF
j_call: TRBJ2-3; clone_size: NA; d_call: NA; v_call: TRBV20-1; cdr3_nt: TGCAGTGCTAGACTAGCGAGATTAAGCACAGATACGCAGTATTTT; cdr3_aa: CSARLARLSTDTQYF
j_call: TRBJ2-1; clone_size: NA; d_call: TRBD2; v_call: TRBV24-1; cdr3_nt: TGTGCCGCTGGAACTAGCGGGGGGACCAATGAGCAGTTCTTC; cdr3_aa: CAAGTSGGTNEQFF
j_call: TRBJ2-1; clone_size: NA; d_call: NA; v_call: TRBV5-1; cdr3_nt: TGCGCCAGCACGGGGGCCATGGACAATGAGCAGTTCTTC; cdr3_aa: CASTGAMDNEQFF
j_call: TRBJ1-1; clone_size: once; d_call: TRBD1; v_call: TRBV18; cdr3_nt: TGTGCCAGCTCCCCCAGACAGGGGGGGGACACTGAAGCTTTCTTT; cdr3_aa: CASSPRQGGDTEAFF
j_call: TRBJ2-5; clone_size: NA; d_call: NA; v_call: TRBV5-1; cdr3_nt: TGCGCCAGCAGCTTGGAGGGTGGGGAGACCCAGTACTTC; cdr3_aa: CASSLEGGETQYF
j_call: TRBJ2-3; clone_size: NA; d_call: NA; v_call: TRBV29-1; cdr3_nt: TGCAGCGTTGTTGTACAGAGCACAGATACGCAGTATTTT; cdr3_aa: CSVVVQSTDTQYF
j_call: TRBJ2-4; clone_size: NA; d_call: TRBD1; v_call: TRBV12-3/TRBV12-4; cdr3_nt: TGTGCCAGCAGTTTTTTTGGGACAGCTCTCAAGCTAGCCAAAAACATTCAGTACTTC; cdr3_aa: CASSFFGTALKLAKNIQYF
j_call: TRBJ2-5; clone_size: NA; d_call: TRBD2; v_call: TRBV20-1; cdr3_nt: TGCAGTGCTGAACGACTAGCCCGGTCCCAAGAGACCCAGTACTTC; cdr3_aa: CSAERLARSQETQYF
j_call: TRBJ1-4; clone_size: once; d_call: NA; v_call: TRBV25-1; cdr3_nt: TGTGCCAGCAGTTTATACAGCGATAATGAAAAACTGTTTTTT; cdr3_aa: CASSLYSDNEKLFF
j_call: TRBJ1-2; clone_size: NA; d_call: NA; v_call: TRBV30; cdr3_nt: TGTGCCGGGTCGCGGGGGGAAAACTATGGCTACACCTTC; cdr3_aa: CAGSRGENYGYTF
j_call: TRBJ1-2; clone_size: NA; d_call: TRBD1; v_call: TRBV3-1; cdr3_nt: TGTGCCAGCAGTCCCGGGACAGACCCTTATGGCTACACCTTC; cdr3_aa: CASSPGTDPYGYTF
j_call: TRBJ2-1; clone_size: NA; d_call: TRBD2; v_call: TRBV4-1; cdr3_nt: TGCGCCAGCAGCCAAGACGGGGGCGGGGGGGCCACCTACAATGAGCAGTTCTTC; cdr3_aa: CASSQDGGGGATYNEQFF
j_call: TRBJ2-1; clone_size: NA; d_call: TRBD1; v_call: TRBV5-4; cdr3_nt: TGTGCCAGCAGCCGGACAGGGGTTTCCTACAATGAGCAGTTCTTC; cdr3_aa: CASSRTGVSYNEQFF
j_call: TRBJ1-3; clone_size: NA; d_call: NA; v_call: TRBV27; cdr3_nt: TGTGCCAGCAGTTTATTTCCGGGCTCTGGAAACACCATATATTTT; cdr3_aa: CASSLFPGSGNTIYF
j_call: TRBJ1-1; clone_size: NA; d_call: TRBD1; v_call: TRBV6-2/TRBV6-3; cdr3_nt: TGTGCCAGCAGTTACTCTAGGGGACAGCTGAACACTGAAGCTTTCTTT; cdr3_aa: CASSYSRGQLNTEAFF
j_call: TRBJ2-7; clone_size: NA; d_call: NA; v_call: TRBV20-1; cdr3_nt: TGCAGTGCTAGTCCGAGTTTGGGAGGAGGCTACGAGCAGTACTTC; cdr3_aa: CSASPSLGGGYEQYF
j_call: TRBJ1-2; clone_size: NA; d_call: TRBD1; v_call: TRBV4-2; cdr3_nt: TGTGCCAGCAGCGGGCCGGGACAGGACTATGGCTACACCTTC; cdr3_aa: CASSGPGQDYGYTF
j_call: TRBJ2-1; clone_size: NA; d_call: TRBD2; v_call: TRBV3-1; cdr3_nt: TGTGCCAGCAGCCCCTTACTAGCGGGCCCCTACAATGAGCAGTTCTTC; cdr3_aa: CASSPLLAGPYNEQFF
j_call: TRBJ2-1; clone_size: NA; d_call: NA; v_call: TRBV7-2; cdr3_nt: TGTGCCAGCAGCTTAGCTTTCAACGATGAGCAGTTCTTC; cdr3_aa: CASSLAFNDEQFF
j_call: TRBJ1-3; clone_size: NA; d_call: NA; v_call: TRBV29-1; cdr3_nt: TGCAGCATCCAACGGGGCCCCGGAAACACCATATATTTT; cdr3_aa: CSIQRGPGNTIYF
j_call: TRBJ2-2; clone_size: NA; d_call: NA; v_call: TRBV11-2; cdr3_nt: TGTGCCAGCAGCTCCTACGGGGTCACCGGGGAGCTGTTTTTT; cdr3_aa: CASSSYGVTGELFF
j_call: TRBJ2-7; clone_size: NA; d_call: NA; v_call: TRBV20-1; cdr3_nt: TGCAGTGCTAGTCAATTGGGGCCCCTATCCTACGAGCAGTACTTC; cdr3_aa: CSASQLGPLSYEQYF